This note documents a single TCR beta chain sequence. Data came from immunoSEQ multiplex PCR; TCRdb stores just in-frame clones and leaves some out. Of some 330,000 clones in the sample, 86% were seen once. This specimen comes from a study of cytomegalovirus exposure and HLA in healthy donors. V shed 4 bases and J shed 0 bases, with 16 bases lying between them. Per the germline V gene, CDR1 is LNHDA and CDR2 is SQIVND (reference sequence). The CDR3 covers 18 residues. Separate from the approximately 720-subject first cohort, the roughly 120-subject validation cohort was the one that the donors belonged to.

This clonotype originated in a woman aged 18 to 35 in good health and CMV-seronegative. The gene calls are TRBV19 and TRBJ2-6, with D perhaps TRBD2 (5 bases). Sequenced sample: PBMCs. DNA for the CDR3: TGTGCCAGTAGTAGGGGAACTAGAGGTTTCTCTGGGGCCAACGTCCTGACTTTC. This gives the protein CASSRGTRGFSGANVLTF.